A selection of T cell receptor beta chains follows, all from one sample in a study of beta chain features in type 1 diabetes. The data were produced by immunoSEQ multiplex PCR, yet TCRdb's version contains in-frame clones alone and is incomplete. The sample lists about 620,000 clones, around 15% occurring once. The sample comprised naive CD4+ T cells from blood. The receptors here all came from a man aged 18 to 29 in good health. The CDR3 runs from the conserved cysteine through the conserved F or W. A D gene is named only where the DNA matches it firmly.

>.|TRBV15|TRBJ2-1
CATSTQKEGNEQFF
>.|TRBV9|TRBJ2-3
CASSGGIAKSTDTQYF
>.|TRBV28|TRBJ1-2
CASRIGDYGYTF
>.|TRBV12-5|TRBJ2-1
CASGLVQKGPSSYNEQFF
>TRBD2|TRBV30|TRBJ2-1
CAWSGGGGEFF
>.|TRBV11-2|TRBJ2-7
CASSLGDLTGIYEQYF
>.|TRBV25-1|TRBJ2-4
CASNRDNNIQYF
>TRBD1|TRBV6-1|TRBJ2-7
CASSRDRGPSYEQYF
>.|TRBV9|TRBJ1-2
CASSANPAGGYTF
>.|TRBV7-2|TRBJ2-7
CASSLWLPSAEQYF
>.|TRBV5-1|TRBJ1-2
CASSSRDGYGYTF
>.|TRBV7-9|TRBJ2-6
CASSLARTSGANVLTF
>TRBD2|TRBV28|TRBJ2-7
CASRPSQGGTYEQYF
>TRBD1|TRBV7-9|TRBJ1-1
CASSSGTGFGTEAFF
>.|TRBV28|TRBJ2-3
CASSSTSTDTQYF
>.|TRBV4-1|TRBJ2-3
CASSQGRTRKVTDTQYF
>.|TRBV4-3|TRBJ2-2
CASSLNRDKNTGELFF
>.|TRBV30|TRBJ1-2
CAWMREYTNYGYTF
>.|TRBV4-3|TRBJ2-1
CASSQGSRYNNEQFF
>.|TRBV6-6|TRBJ1-2
CASSSDRNYGYTF
>.|TRBV28|TRBJ1-1
CASKLQGVVSTEAFF
>.|TRBV5-4|TRBJ2-1
CASSLGQSYNEQFF
>.|TRBV4-3|TRBJ2-3
CASSPGTDTQYF
>.|TRBV5-1|TRBJ2-7
CASTVGPRQGPYEQYF
>.|TRBV28|TRBJ2-7
CASRPPRQGGYEQYF
>.|TRBV18|TRBJ1-5
CASSPSIQEPQHF
>.|TRBV2|TRBJ2-5
CASSEQPLSGLTQYF
>.|TRBV5-1|TRBJ2-3
CASSFWGSDTQYF
>.|TRBV19|TRBJ2-2
CASGYRVNTGELFF
>.|TRBV14|TRBJ2-7
CASSQGELYEQYF
>TRBD1|TRBV7-9|TRBJ1-3
CASSLAPGQDLNTIYF
>.|TRBV11-2|TRBJ2-7
CASSFSGTIIPSEQYF
>.|TRBV7-2|TRBJ1-2
CASSLGPGVVYGYTF
>.|TRBV30|TRBJ1-1
CAWKTTLQGEAFF
>.|TRBV7-2|TRBJ1-1
CASSLALGREGTEAFF
>.|TRBV6-5|TRBJ1-3
CASTIPGDSGNTIYF
>.|TRBV5-4|TRBJ1-1
CASSLDSVNEAFF
>TRBD1|TRBV4-1|TRBJ2-3
CASSQGGTGTDTQYF
>.|TRBV18|TRBJ1-1
CASSQGFLKVEAFF
>TRBD1|TRBV7-9|TRBJ2-7
CASSPRDRVYEQYF
>.|TRBV10-3|TRBJ2-5
CAISAAGKETQYF
>.|TRBV7-8|TRBJ1-1
CASSSRVNTEAFF